The present T cell receptor beta chain was sequenced within a study of control samples from healthy donors and cancer patients. Germline CDR1 is SEHNR and CDR2 is FQNEAQ (reference sequence). The ends were cut back, 1 base at V and 9 bases at J, with 4 bases in the middle. The CDR3 spans 11 residues. Data came from immunoSEQ multiplex PCR; TCRdb stores just in-frame clones and leaves some out. Of more than 95,000 clones listed, roughly 87% are singletons. This clonotype was sampled from a man aged 18 to 29 in good health. The chain couples TRBV7-9 to TRBJ2-1, with D unresolved. The sequenced sample consisted of blood. The CDR3 sequence: CASSLGSEQFF. The CDR3 DNA follows: TGTGCCAGCAGCTTAGGGAGTGAGCAGTTCTTC.